This T cell receptor (beta chain) derives from a study of cytomegalovirus exposure and HLA in healthy donors. Study-wide background: Clustering assigned 81% of the approximately 400 genotyped donors to the Caucasian-associated ancestry cluster.

Looked up from germline, CDR1 is SGDLS and CDR2 is YYNGEE. V lost 4 bases and J lost 7, with 14 bases in between. The CDR3 extends over 14 amino acids. PCR was performed using 60 Vbeta and 13 Jbeta primers. The repertoire was sequenced with immunoSEQ multiplex PCR; TCRdb's copy has only in-frame clones and lacks some. The top ten clones hold roughly 2.1% of a sample with a few hundred thousand clones, 80% to 90% of them seen once. General study findings and limits: HLA restriction was apparent for most CMV-associated TCR beta chains in a later analysis. A later analysis, which compared TCR beta chains of equal frequency, found the HLA-associated ones more clonally expanded. Common viral pathogens seemed to be connected with several of the most significant clusters, according to a later analysis.

This clone was seen once. Its cognate antigen is unknown. The chain carries TRBV9 and TRBJ2-2; possibly TRBD2 for D (6 bases). Sequenced material: PBMCs. The clonotype comes from a woman aged 18-29 years in good health and CMV-seronegative. In nucleotides, the CDR3 is TGTGCCAGCAGCCCCCTCGGGGGTGGCGGGGAGCTGTTTTTT. Protein: CASSPLGGGGELFF.